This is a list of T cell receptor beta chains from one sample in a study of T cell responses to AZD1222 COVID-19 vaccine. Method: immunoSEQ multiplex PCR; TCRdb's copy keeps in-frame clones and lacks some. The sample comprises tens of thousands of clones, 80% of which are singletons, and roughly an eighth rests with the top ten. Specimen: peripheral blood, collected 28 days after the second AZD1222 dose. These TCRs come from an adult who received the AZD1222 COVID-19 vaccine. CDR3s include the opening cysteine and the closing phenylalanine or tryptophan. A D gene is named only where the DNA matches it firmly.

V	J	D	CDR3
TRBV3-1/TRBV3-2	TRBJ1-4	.	CASSQDVAEKLFF
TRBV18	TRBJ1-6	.	CASSPSDTRALHF
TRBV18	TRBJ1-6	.	CASSPGNNSPLHF
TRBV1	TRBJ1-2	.	CTSSQEGGLFPTPNYGYTF
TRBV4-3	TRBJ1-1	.	CASSQGTEAFF
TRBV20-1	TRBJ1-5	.	CSASLGHSNQPQHF
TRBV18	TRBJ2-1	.	CASSLRLNEQFF
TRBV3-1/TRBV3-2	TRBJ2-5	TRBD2	CASSLGLAVETQYF
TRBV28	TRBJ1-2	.	CASSSPTVWGTPNYGYTF
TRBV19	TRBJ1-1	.	CASSTPPTEAFF
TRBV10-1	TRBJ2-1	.	CASSDRGHLSHEQFF
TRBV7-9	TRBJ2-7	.	CASSTQTAASSYEQYF
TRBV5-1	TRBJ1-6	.	CASTPGGRSPLHF
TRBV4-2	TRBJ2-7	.	CASSQLPVRDNPYEQYF
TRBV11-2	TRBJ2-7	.	CASSLWTDYEQYF
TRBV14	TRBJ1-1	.	CASSQRQKENTEAFF
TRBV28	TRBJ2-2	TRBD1	CASSLGQGSGELFF
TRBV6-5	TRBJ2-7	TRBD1	CASSYSTGGSYEQYF
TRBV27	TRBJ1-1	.	CASSFRLANGAEAFF
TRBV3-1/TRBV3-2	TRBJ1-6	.	CASSQDSPLHF
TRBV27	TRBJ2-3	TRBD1	CASSLFREQGAEISPDTQYF
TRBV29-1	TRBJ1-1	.	CSVGAGAEAFF
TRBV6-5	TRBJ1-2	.	CASRSLRGRDGYTF
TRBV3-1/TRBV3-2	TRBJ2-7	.	CASSDVVGSEQYF